The 16 T cell receptor beta chains reported below all come from one sample, sequenced in a study of CD8+ T cells in alopecia areata. After isolation, RNA underwent reverse transcription to generate cDNA as the sequencing template. TCRdb's copy holds only in-frame clones and misses some; the assay was immunoSEQ multiplex PCR. This sample yields hundreds of thousands of clones, of which about 68% are seen a single time; around 1.2% belongs to the top ten. The sample here was CD4+ T cells sorted from blood, taken at week 0. The receptors originated from a human donor with alopecia areata.

The rearrangement joins TRBV4-2 to TRBJ1-6; perhaps TRBD1 as D (5 bases). Trimming removed 7 bases at V and 4 bases at J, with 11 bases between. Germline V CDR1 and CDR2: LGHNA, YNFKEQ. The CDR3 is 14 residues long. For the CDR3, the DNA is TGTGCCAGCACCCCCGGACATTATAATTCACCCCTCCACTTT. It codes for CASTPGHYNSPLHF.

The DNA of the CDR3 is TGTGCCAGCAGCTCAAGTGGGGAGACCCAGTACTTC. It specifies CASSSSGETQYF. This chain uses TRBV27 with TRBJ2-5; D is unclear. Trimming took off 6 bases at V and 5 bases at J, with 10 bases between the two ends. Germline loops: CDR1 MNHEY, CDR2 SMNVEV (reference sequence). The CDR3 is 12 residues long.

The chain carries TRBV5-6 and TRBJ1-2; no reliable D call. The CDR3 has 14 residues. Trimming left V 0 bases short and J 8 bases short, with 14 bases between. CDR1 is SGHDT and CDR2 is YYEEEE in the germline V gene. The chain's CDR3 is CASSLDVGRSGYTF. In nucleotides, the CDR3 is TGTGCCAGCAGCTTGGATGTCGGGCGGAGCGGCTACACCTTC.

This clone was detected only a few times. J is TRBJ1-3 and V is TRBV29-1; the D is unclear. This CDR3 region has 11 residues. Germline CDR1 SQVTM, CDR2 ANQGSEA. Trimming shortened V by 4 bases and J by 3 bases, and 4 bases separated the two germline ends. DNA of the CDR3: TGCAGCGTTGGAGGTGGAAACACCATATATTTT. It translates to CSVGGGNTIYF. The full variable domain, its missing parts supplied by reference TRBV29-1 and TRBJ1-3, is SAVISQKPSRDICQRGTSLTIQCQVDSQVTMMFWYRQQPGQSLTLIATANQGSEATYESGFVIDKFPISRPNLTFSTLTVSNMSPEDSSIYLCSVGGGNTIYFGEGSWLTVV.

J is TRBJ2-1 and V is TRBV29-1; D may match TRBD1 or TRBD2 (6 bases each). In germline, CDR1 is SQVTM, CDR2 ANQGSEA. The CDR3 has 16 residues. The V end lost 6 bases, the J end lost 0 bases, and 18 bases lay between the germline ends. Written as DNA, the CDR3 is TGCAGCGTCGGGGGCCCACATCGAAGCTCCTACAATGAGCAGTTCTTC. Residues: CSVGGPHRSSYNEQFF.

The chain has TRBV29-1 and TRBJ1-5; possibly TRBD1 for D (6 bases). The germline V and J ends were trimmed by 6 bases and 2 bases, with 11 bases remaining between them. CDR3 size: 13 residues. Germline CDR1 is SQVTM and CDR2 is ANQGSEA. CDR3 DNA sequence: TGCAGCGTCCTGGGACATGGCAATCAGCCCCAGCATTTT. Translation gives CSVLGHGNQPQHF.

This chain uses TRBV29-1 with TRBJ2-7; 7 positions match TRBD2. Germline CDR1 and CDR2: SQVTM and ANQGSEA. V lost 7 bases to trimming and J lost 4 bases; unmatched junction nucleotides: 7. The CDR3 consists of 12 residues. The CDR3 spells CSGGSSGYEQYF. Written as DNA, the CDR3 is TGCAGCGGGGGTTCTAGCGGTTACGAGCAGTACTTC.

The rearrangement uses TRBV5-1 and TRBJ1-1; D unclear. Trimming pared 0 bases from V and 3 bases from J, leaving 15 bases between. Per germline, CDR1 SGHRS and CDR2 YFSETQ. The CDR3 consists of 16 residues. The CDR3 is CASSLGSSRSYTEAFF. In nucleotides, the CDR3 is TGCGCCAGCAGCTTGGGGTCAAGTAGGAGCTACACTGAAGCTTTCTTT.

This clone is a singleton in its sample. This chain links TRBV7-6 with TRBJ1-1; D uncertain. CDR3 length: 16 residues. Trimming stripped 2 bases from V and 1 base from J, with 14 bases between. The germline V gene has CDR1 SGHVS and CDR2 FNYEAQ. As DNA, the CDR3 is TGTGCCAGCAGCTTATTGCCTACCTTGAGGAACACTGAAGCTTTCTTT. It is translated as CASSLLPTLRNTEAFF.

The chain employs TRBV11-2 and TRBJ2-5; D tentatively reads TRBD1 or TRBD2 (6 bases each). The length of the CDR3 is 13 residues. CDR1 SGHAT and CDR2 FQNNGV come from the germline V gene. V was clipped by 3 bases and J by 3 bases, with 8 bases between them. CDR3 sequence: CASSFGGEETQYF. DNA of the CDR3: TGTGCCAGCAGCTTCGGGGGCGAAGAGACCCAGTACTTC.

This clone appeared a few times. This chain uses TRBV29-1 with TRBJ1-2; D ambiguous. CDR3 length: 13 residues. Germline V gives CDR1 SQVTM, CDR2 ANQGSEA. V lost 4 bases, J lost 0 bases, and 9 bases lay in between. CDR3 region: CSVGGDPNYGYTF. The CDR3 DNA reads as TGCAGCGTTGGAGGAGATCCTAACTATGGCTACACCTTC.

This chain uses TRBV15 with TRBJ2-2, with D maybe TRBD2 (6 bases). V lost 3 bases to trimming and J lost 4 bases, with 21 bases between them. The CDR3 runs to 18 residues. Germline-derived CDR1 and CDR2 are LNHNV and YYDKDF (reference sequence). CDR3 sequence (DNA): TGTGCCACCAGCAGCCCTCGGGGCGGCGCGGGGTTCACCGGGGAGCTGTTTTTT. Protein: CATSSPRGGAGFTGELFF.

The chain has TRBV10-3 and TRBJ2-7, with TRBD1 matching over 9 bases. The V segment lost 0 bases and the J segment 0 bases; nucleotides outside the gene matches: 0. CDR1 and CDR2 (germline): ENHRY, SYGVKD. The length of the CDR3 is 15 residues. The CDR3 sequence is CAISESDRGSYEQYF. DNA of the CDR3: TGTGCCATCAGTGAGTCGGACAGGGGCTCCTACGAGCAGTACTTC.

The chain carries TRBV27 and TRBJ1-2; the D is unclear. Trimming removed 2 bases from V and 1 base from J, with 8 bases in between. The CDR3 sequence is 14 residues long. Germline V gene lookup returns CDR1 MNHEY and CDR2 SMNVEV (reference sequence). Here the CDR3 reads CASSLRGNNYGYTF. The CDR3 nucleotides are TGTGCCAGCAGTTTAAGAGGAAATAACTATGGCTACACCTTC.

The chain recombines TRBV2 with TRBJ2-3; 8 nucleotides match TRBD1. The CDR3 is 15 amino acids. The V gene's germline CDR1 is SNHLY and CDR2 FYNNEI. J lost 3 bases, V lost 1 base, and 3 bases had no gene match. The CDR3 reads CASSEDRGRTDTQYF. The CDR3 nucleotides read TGTGCCAGCAGTGAAGACAGGGGGAGAACAGATACGCAGTATTTT.

V and J are TRBV29-1 and TRBJ1-1, with D hard to call. From germline, CDR1 is SQVTM and CDR2 ANQGSEA. The CDR3 totals 12 residues. Trimming left V 4 bases short and J 1 base short, with 7 bases between. CDR3 loop: CSVGLRNTEAFF. DNA of the CDR3: TGCAGCGTTGGACTCCGGAACACTGAAGCTTTCTTT.